The T cell receptor beta chain under discussion was sequenced for a study of metastatic and nonmetastatic thyroid tumors. About the research overall: Repertoire comparisons spanned blood and tumor or nodule tissue from malignant and benign thyroid patients. Overall study results and limits: The study reportedly found significantly higher TCR beta diversity in malignant thyroid tumors than benign nodules, in blood and tumor.

Patients had received no treatment of any kind before thyroid surgery. In the source study's methods: Variation in CDR3 across clinicopathological groups served as the basis for constructing a distant-metastasis classifier in papillary thyroid cancer. TCRdb re-called the PCR reads with MiXCR. TCRdb's processing, not the authors', yielded these V and J calls. The table has tens of thousands of clones, less than 5% seen once. A word on this clone: What it binds is not known.

This clonotype was obtained from a female donor with papillary thyroid cancer or a benign thyroid nodule (not recorded which). Some clones in this sample may be carry-over from other donors' samples. Sequencing input: blood.

The CDR3 reads CASSPNAYEQYF. CDR3 nucleotides: TGTGCCAGCAGTCCCAACGCCTACGAGCAGTACTTC. The rearrangement uses TRBV6-2 or TRBV6-3 and TRBJ2-7; D uncertain. Looked up from germline, CDR1 is MNHEY and CDR2 is SVGEGT. The CDR3 extends over 12 amino acids. Deletions cut 5 bases from V and 2 bases from J, with 7 bases between.